This entry concerns a single T cell receptor beta chain. The CDR3 contains 13 residues. Between the trimmed V and J ends, which lost 3 bases and 4 bases, there was a span of 7 bases. CDR1 and CDR2 (germline): MGHRA, YSYEKL. This specimen comes from a study of blood T cell repertoires in COVID-19. The overall study: Sites across the United States, Italy and Spain contributed samples from acute and convalescent COVID-19. PBMCs, B-cell-depleted T cells, or T cells provided the cDNA or gDNA that made up the material.

In the authors' methods: Reference gene primers were amplified, and this amplification served to estimate nucleated cell counts. Assay used: immunoSEQ multiplex PCR; TCRdb lists only in-frame clones, some missing. Clonal size and the V and J genes are those of that table, whereas D and trimming came from the DNA. The sample consists of roughly 150,000 clones, about 81% of them appearing once. The V and J genes are TRBV4-1 and TRBJ2-1, with D possibly matching TRBD2 (6 bases). Source material: peripheral blood. This sequence was found in a human donor in a cohort sampled during active COVID-19. CDR3 in amino acids: CASSHRGYNEQFF. The CDR3 region has the DNA TGCGCCAGCAGCCACCGGGGGTACAATGAGCAGTTCTTC.